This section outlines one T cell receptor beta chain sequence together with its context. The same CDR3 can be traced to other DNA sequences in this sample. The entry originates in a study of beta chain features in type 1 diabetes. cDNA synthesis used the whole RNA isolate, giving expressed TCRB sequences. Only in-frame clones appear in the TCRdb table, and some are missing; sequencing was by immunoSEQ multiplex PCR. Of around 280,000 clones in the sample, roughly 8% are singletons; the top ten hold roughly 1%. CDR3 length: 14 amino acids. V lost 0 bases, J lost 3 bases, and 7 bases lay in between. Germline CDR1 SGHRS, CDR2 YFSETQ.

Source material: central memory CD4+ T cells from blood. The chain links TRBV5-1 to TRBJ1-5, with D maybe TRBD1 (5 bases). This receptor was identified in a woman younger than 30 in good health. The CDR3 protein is CASSLGGANQPQHF. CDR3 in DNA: TGCGCCAGCAGCTTGGGGGGCGCCAATCAGCCCCAGCATTTT.